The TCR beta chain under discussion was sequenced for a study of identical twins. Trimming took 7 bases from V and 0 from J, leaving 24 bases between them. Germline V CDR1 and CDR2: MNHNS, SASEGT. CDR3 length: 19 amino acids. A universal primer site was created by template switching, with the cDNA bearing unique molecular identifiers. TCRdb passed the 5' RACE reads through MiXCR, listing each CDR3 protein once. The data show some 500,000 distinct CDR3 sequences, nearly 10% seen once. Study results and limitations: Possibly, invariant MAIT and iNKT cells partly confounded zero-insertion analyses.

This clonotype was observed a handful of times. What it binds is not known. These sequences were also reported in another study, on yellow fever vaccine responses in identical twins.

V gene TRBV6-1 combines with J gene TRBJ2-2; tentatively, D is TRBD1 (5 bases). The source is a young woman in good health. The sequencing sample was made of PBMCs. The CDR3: CASTIKGKTRASNTGELFF. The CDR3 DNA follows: TGTGCCAGCACCATAAAGGGGAAAACCAGGGCTTCGAACACCGGGGAGCTGTTTTTT.